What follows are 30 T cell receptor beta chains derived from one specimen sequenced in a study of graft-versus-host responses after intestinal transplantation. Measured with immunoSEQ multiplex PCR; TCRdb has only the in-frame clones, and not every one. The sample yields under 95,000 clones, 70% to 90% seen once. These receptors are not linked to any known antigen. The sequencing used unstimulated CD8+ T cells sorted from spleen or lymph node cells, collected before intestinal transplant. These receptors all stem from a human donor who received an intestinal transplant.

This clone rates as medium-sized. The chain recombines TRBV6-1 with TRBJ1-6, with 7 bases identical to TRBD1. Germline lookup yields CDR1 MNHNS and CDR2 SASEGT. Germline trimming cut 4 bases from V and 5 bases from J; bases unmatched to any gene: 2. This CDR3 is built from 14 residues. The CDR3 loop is CASSATGDNSPLHF. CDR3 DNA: TGTGCCAGCAGTGCTACAGGGGATAATTCACCCCTCCACTTT.

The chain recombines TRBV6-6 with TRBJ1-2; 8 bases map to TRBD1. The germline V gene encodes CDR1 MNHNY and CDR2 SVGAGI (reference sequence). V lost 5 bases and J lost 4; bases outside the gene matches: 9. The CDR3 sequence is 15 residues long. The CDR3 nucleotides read TGTGCCAGCAGTCCCCGGACAGGGTCCTCCTATGGCTACACCTTC. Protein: CASSPRTGSSYGYTF.

CDR3 sequence (DNA): TGTGCCAGCGGAGAGCCCTACAATGAGCAGTTCTTC. Its translation: CASGEPYNEQFF. The V call is TRBV27, the J call TRBJ2-1; D remains unclear. Trimming took 8 bases from V and 2 from J, leaving 7 bases between them. Per the germline V gene, CDR1 is MNHEY and CDR2 is SMNVEV (reference sequence). This CDR3 comprises 12 residues.

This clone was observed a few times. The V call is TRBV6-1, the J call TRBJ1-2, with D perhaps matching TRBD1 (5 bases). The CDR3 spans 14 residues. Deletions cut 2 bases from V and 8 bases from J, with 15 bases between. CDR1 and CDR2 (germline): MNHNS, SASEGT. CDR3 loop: CASSELLEGEGYTF. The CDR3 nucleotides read TGTGCCAGCAGTGAACTCTTGGAAGGGGAAGGCTACACCTTC.

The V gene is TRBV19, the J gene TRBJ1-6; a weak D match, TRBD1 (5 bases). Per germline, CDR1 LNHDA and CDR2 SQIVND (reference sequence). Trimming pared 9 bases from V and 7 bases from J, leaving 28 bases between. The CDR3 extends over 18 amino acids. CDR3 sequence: CASKASGTPALGNSPLHF. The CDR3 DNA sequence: TGTGCCAGCAAAGCTTCCGGGACTCCGGCCCTAGGGAATTCACCCCTCCACTTT.

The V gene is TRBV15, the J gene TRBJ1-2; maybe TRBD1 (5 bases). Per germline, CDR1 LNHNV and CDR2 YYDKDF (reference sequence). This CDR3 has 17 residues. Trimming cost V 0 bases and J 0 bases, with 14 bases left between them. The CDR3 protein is CATSRDSTGDANYGYTF. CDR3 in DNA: TGTGCCACCAGCAGAGATTCCACAGGCGATGCTAACTATGGCTACACCTTC.

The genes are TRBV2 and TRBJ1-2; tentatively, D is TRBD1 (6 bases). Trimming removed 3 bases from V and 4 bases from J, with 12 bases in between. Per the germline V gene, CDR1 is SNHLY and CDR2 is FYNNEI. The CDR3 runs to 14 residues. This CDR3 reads CASSEGDRRYGYTF. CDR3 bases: TGTGCCAGCAGTGAGGGTGACAGGCGCTATGGCTACACCTTC.

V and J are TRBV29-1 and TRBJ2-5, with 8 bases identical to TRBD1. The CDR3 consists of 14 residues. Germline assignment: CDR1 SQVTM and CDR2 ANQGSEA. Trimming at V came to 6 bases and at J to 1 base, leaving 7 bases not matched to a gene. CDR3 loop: CSVPGQVIQETQYF. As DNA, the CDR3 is TGCAGCGTGCCGGGACAGGTGATCCAAGAGACCCAGTACTTC.

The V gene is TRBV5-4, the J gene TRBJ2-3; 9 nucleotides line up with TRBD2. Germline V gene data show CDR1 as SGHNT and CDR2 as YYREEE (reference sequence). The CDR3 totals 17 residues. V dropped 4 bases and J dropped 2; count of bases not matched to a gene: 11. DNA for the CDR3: TGTGCCAGCAGCCCGTCCTCTAGCGGGACGCTCACAGATACGCAGTATTTT. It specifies CASSPSSSGTLTDTQYF.

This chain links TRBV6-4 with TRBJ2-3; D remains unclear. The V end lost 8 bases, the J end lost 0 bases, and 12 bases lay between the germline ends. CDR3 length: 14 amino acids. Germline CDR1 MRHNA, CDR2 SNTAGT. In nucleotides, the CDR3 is TGTGCCAGCCGTTTATCCCAGAGCACAGATACGCAGTATTTT. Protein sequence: CASRLSQSTDTQYF.

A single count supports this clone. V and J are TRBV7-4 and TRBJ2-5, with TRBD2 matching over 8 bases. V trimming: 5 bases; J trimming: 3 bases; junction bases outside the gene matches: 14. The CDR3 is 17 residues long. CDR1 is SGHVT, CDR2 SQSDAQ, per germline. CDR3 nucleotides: TGTGCCAGCAGCCTACCTGGTCCCGGGACTAGTGAAGAGACCCAGTACTTC. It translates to CASSLPGPGTSEETQYF.

The CDR3 bases are TGTGCCATCCCAAAAAGACAGATCTCCTACAATGAGCAGTTCTTC. Its protein is CAIPKRQISYNEQFF. V is TRBV7-9 and J is TRBJ2-1, with D possibly TRBD1 on 5 matching bases. The CDR3 length is 15 residues. Germline V gene lookup returns CDR1 SEHNR and CDR2 FQNEAQ (reference sequence). The germline V and J ends were trimmed by 10 bases and 0 bases, with 16 bases remaining between them.

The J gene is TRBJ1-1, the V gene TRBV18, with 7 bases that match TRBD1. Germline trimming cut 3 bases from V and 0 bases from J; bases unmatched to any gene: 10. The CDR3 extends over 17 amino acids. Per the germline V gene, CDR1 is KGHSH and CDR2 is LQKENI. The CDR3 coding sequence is TGTGCCAGCTCACCCTACAGGGGTAAAGACATGAACACTGAAGCTTTCTTT. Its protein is CASSPYRGKDMNTEAFF.

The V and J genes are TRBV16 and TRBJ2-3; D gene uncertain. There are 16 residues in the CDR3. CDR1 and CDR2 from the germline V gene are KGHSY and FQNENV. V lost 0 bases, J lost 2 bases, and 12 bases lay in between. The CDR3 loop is CASSQSWLLHTDTQYF. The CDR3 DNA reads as TGTGCCAGCAGCCAATCTTGGCTCTTACACACAGATACGCAGTATTTT.

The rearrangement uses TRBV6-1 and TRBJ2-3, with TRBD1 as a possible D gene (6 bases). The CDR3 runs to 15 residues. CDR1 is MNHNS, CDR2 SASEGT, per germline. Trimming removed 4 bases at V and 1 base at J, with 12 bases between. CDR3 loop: CASSGTGTGTDTQYF. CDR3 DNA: TGTGCCAGCAGTGGCACAGGGACGGGCACAGATACGCAGTATTTT.

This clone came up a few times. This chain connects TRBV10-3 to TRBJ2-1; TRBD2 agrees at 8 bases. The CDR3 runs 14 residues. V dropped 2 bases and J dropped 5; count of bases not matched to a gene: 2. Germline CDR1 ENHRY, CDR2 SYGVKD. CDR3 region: CAISERRGDNEQFF. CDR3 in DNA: TGTGCCATCAGTGAGAGGCGGGGGGACAATGAGCAGTTCTTC.

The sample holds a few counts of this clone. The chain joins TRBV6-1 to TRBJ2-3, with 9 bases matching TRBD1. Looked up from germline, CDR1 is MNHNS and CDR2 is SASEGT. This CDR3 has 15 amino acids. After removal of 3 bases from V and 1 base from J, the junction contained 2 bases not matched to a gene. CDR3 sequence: CASSDGDRGTDTQYF. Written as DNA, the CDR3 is TGTGCCAGCAGTGACGGGGACAGGGGCACAGATACGCAGTATTTT.

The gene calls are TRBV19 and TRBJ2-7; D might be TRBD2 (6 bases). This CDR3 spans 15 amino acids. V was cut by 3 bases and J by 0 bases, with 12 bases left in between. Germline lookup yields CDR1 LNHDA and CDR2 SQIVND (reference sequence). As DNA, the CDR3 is TGTGCCAGTAGTATGGTTCTAGCGCGCTCCTACGAGCAGTACTTC. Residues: CASSMVLARSYEQYF.

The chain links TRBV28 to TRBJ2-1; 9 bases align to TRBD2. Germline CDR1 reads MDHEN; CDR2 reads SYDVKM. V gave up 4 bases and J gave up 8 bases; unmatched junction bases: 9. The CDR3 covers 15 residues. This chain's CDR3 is CASSSPVSGSDEQFF. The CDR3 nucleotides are TGTGCCAGCAGTTCCCCAGTTAGCGGGAGCGATGAGCAGTTCTTC.

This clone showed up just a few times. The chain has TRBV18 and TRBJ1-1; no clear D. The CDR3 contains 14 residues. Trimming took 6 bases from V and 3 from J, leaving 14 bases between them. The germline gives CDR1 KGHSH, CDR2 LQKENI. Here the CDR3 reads CASSGIALDTEAFF. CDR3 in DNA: TGTGCCAGCTCCGGAATAGCGTTGGACACTGAAGCTTTCTTT.

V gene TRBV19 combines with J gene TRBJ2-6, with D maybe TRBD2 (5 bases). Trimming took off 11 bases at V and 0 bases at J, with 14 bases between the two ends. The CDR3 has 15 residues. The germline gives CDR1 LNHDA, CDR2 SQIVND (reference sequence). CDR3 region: CAARRGSSGANVLTF. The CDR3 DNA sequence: TGTGCCGCTAGACGGGGATCCTCTGGGGCCAACGTCCTGACTTTC.

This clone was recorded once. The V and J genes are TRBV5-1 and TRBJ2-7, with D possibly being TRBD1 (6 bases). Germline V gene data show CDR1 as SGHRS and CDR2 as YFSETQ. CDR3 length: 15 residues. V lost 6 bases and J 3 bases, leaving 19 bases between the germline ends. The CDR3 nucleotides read TGCGCCAGCAAAATCTTGACAGGCATATACTACGAGCAGTACTTC. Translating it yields CASKILTGIYYEQYF.

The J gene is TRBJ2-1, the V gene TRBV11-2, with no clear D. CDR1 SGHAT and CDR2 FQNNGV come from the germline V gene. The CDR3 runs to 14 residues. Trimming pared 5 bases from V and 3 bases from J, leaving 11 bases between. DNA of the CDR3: TGTGCCAGCAGCCCTCCTAGACGCTACAATGAGCAGTTCTTC. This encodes CASSPPRRYNEQFF. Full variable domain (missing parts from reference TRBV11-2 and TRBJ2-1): EAGVAQSPRYKIIEKRQSVAFWCNPISGHATLYWYQQILGQGPKLLIQFQNNGVVDDSQLPKDRFSAERLKGVDSTLKIQPAKLEDSAVYLCASSPPRRYNEQFFGPGTRLTVL.

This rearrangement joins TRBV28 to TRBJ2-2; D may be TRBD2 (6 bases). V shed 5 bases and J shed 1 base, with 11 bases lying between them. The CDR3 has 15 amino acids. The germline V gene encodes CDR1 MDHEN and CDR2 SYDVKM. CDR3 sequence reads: CASSPLGGNTGELFF. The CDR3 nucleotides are TGTGCCAGCAGTCCCCTCGGGGGGAACACCGGGGAGCTGTTTTTT.

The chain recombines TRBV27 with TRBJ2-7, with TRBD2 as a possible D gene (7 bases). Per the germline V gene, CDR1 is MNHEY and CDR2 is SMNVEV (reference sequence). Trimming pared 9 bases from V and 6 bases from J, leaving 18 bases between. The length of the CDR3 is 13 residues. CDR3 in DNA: TGTGCCAGTCGACGAGGGGGGGCGGGCGAGCAGTACTTC. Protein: CASRRGGAGEQYF.

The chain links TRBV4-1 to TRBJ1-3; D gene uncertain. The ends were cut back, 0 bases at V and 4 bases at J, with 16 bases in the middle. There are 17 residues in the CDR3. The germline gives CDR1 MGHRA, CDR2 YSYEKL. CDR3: CASSQDPGEVSGNTIYF. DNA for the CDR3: TGCGCCAGCAGCCAAGACCCCGGGGAGGTCTCAGGAAACACCATATATTTT.

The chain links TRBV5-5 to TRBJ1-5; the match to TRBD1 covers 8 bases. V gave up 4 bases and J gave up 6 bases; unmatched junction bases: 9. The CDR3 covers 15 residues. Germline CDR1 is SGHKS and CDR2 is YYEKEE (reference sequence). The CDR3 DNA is TGTGCCAGCAGCCTCGGACAGGGTGAGAGTCAGCCCCAGCATTTT. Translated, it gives CASSLGQGESQPQHF.

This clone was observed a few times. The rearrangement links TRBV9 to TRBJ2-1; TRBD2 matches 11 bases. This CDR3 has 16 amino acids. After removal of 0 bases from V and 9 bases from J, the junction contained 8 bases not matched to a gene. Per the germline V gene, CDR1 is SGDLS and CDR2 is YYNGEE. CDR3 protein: CASSVDLAGGRGEQFF. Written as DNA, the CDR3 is TGTGCCAGCAGCGTAGACCTAGCGGGGGGAAGGGGTGAGCAGTTCTTC.

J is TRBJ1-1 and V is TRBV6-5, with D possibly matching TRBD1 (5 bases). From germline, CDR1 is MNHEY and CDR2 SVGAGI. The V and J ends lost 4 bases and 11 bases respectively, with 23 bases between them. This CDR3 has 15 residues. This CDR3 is CASSSPAGTPGGAFF. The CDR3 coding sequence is TGTGCCAGCAGTTCCCCAGCCGGGACTCCGGGGGGTGCTTTCTTT.

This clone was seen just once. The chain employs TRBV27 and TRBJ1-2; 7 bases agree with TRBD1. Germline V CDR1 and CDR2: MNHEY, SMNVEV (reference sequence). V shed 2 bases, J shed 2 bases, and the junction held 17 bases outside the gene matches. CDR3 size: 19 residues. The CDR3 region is CASSLDDDDRVLVNYGYTF. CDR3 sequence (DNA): TGTGCCAGCAGTTTAGACGACGACGACAGGGTCCTCGTCAACTATGGCTACACCTTC.